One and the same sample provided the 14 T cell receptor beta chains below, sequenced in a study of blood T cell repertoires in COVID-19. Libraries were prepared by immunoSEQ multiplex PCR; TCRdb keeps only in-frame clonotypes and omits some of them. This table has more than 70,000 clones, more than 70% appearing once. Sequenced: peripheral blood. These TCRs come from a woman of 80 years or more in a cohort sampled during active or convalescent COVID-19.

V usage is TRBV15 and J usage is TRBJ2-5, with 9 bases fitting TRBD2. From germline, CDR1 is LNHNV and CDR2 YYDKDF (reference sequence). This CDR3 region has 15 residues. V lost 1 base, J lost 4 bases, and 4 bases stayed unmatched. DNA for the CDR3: TGTGCCACCAGCAGAGGACTAGCGGCTGGAGAGACCCAGTACTTC. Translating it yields CATSRGLAAGETQYF.

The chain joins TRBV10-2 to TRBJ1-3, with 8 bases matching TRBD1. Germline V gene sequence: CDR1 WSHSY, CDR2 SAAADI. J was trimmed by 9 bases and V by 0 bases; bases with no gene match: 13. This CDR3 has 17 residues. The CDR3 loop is CASSESYRGYSLATIYF. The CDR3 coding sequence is TGCGCCAGCAGTGAGTCGTACAGGGGGTACAGTCTAGCCACCATATATTTT.

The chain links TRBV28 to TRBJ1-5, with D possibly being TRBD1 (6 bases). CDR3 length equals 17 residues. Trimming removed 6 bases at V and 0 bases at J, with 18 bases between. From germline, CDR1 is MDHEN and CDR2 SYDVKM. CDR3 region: CASRRYRTVNSNQPQHF. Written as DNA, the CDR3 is TGTGCCAGCAGACGATACAGGACAGTAAATAGCAATCAGCCCCAGCATTTT.

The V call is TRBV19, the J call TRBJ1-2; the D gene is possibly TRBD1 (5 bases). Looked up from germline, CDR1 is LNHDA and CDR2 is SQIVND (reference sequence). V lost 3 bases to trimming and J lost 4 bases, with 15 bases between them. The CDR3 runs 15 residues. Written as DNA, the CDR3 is TGTGCCAGTAGTATTACACTACCCCAGGGCTATGGCTACACCTTC. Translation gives CASSITLPQGYGYTF. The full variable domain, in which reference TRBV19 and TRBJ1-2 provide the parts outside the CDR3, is DGGITQSPKYLFRKEGQNVTLSCEQNLNHDAMYWYRQDPGQGLRLIYYSQIVNDFQKGDIAEGYSVSREKKESFPLTVTSAQKNPTAFYLCASSITLPQGYGYTFGSGTRLTVV.

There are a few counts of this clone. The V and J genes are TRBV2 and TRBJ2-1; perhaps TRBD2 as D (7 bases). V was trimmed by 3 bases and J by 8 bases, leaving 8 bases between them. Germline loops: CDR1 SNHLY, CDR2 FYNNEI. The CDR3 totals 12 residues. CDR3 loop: CASSEGGHEQFF. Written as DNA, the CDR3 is TGTGCCAGCAGTGAGGGGGGGCATGAGCAGTTCTTC.

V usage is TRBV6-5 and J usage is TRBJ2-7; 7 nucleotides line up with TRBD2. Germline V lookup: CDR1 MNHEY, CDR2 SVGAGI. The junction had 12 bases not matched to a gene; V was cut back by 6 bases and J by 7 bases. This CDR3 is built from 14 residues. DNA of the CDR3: TGTGCCAGCAGCCTCTCGGGGGGTATAGGAGAGCAGTACTTC. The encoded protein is CASSLSGGIGEQYF.

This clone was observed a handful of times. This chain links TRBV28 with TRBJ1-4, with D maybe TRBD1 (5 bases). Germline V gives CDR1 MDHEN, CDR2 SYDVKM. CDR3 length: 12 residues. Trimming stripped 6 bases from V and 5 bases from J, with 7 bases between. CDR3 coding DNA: TGTGCCAGCAGCGGGGGAAATGAAAAACTGTTTTTT. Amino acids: CASSGGNEKLFF.

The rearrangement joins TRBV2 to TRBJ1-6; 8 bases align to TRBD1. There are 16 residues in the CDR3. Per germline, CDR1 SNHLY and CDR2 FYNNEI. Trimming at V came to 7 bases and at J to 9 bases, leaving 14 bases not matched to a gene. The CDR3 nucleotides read TGTGCCAGCAACTTGCTTACAGGGGGTCTGAGTTCACCCCTCCACTTT. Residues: CASNLLTGGLSSPLHF.

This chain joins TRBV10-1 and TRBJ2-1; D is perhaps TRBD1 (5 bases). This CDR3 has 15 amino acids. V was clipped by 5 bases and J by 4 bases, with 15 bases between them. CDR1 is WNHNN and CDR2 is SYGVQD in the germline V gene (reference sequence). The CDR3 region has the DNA TGCGCCAGCAGTTATGGGCTAGGGGCTTACAATGAGCAGTTCTTC. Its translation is CASSYGLGAYNEQFF.

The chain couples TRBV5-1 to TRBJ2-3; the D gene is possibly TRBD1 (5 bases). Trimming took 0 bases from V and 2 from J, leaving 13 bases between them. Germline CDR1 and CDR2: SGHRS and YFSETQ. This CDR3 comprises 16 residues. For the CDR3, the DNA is TGCGCCAGCAGCTTGGACTTTAGGGGCGTCACAGATACGCAGTATTTT. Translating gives CASSLDFRGVTDTQYF.

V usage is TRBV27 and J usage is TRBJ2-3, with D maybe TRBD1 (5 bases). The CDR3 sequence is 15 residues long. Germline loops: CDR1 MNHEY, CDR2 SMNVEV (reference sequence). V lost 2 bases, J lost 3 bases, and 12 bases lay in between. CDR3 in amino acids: CASSLGAGRTDTQYF. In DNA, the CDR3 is TGTGCCAGCAGTTTAGGGGCAGGGCGAACAGATACGCAGTATTTT.

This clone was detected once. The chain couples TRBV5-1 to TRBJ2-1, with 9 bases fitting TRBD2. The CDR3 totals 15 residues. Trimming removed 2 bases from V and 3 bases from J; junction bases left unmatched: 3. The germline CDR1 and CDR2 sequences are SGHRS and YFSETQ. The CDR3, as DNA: TGCGCCAGCAGCTTATTAGCGGGAGACTACAATGAGCAGTTCTTC. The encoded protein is CASSLLAGDYNEQFF. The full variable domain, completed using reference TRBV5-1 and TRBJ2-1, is KAGVTQTPRYLIKTRGQQVTLSCSPISGHRSVSWYQQTPGQGLQFLFEYFSETQRNKGNFPGRFSGRQFSNSRSEMNVSTLELGDSALYLCASSLLAGDYNEQFFGPGTRLTVL.

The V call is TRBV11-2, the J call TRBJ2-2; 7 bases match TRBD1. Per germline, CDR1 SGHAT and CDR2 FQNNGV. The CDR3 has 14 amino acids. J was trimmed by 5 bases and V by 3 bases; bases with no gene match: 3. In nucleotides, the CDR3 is TGTGCCAGCAGCTTTGGACAGGTTACCGGGGAGCTGTTTTTT. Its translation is CASSFGQVTGELFF.

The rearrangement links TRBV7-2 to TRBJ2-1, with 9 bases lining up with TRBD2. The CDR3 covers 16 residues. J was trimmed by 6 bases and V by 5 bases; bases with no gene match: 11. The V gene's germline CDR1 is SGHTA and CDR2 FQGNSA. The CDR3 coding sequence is TGTGCCAGCAGCCCCGGGGGGGGCGGGAGGGCCAATGAGCAGTTCTTC. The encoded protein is CASSPGGGGRANEQFF.